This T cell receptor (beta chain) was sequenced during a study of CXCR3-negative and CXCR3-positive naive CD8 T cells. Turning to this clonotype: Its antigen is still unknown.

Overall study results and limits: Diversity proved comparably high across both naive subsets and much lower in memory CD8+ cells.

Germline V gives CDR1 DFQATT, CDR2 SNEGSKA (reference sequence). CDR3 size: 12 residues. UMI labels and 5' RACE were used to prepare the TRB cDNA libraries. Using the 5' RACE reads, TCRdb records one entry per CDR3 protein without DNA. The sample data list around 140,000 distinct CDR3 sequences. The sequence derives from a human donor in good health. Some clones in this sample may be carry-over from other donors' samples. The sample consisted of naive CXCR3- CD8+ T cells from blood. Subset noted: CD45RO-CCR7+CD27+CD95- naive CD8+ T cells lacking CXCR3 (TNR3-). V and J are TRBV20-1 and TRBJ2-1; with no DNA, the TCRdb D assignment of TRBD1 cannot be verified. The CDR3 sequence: CSPWAGNNEQFF.